This T cell receptor beta chain is from a study of monozygotic twins with inflammatory bowel disease. CDR3 length: 15 amino acids. Germline CDR1 SGHTA, CDR2 FQGTGA. Study-wide results and caveats: IBD patients carried less diverse TCRbeta repertoires (inverse Simpson) than healthy co-twins. Relative clonotype sharing with others was diminished in IBD patients versus healthy twins, particularly with disease activity. Patient repertoires may carry noise from differing immunosuppressive treatments.

TCRdb reprocessed the 5' RACE reads and reports one entry per CDR3 protein, with no DNA. The table lists approximately 400,000 distinct CDR3 sequences. Points on this clonotype: Its antigen is unknown.

This TCR derives from a human donor with ulcerative colitis or Crohn's disease, or a healthy co-twin of an affected twin (not recorded which). The chain employs TRBV7-3 and TRBJ2-2; TCRdb lists TRBD1, though no DNA is available to test this call. Sequencing was performed on blood. CDR3 sequence reads: CASSLGAGNTGELFF.